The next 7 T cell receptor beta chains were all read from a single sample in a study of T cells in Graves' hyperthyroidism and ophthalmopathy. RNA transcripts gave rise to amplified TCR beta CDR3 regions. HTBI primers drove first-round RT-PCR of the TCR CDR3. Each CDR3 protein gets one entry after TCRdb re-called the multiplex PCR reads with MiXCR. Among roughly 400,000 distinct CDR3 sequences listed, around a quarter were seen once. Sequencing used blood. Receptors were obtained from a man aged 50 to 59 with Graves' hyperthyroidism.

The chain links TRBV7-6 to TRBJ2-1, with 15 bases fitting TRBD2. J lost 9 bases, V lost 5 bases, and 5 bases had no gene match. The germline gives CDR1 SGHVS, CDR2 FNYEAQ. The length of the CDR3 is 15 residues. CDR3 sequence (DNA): TGTGCCAGCAGCGCGACGGGACTAGCGGGAGGTGAGCAGTTCTTC. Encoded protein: CASSATGLAGGEQFF.

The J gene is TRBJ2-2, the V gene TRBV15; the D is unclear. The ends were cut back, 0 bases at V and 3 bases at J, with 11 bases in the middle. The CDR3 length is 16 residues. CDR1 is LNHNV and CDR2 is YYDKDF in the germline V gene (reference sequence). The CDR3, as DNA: TGTGCCACCAGCAGAGATCTCCCGACGGACACCGGGGAGCTGTTTTTT. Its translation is CATSRDLPTDTGELFF.

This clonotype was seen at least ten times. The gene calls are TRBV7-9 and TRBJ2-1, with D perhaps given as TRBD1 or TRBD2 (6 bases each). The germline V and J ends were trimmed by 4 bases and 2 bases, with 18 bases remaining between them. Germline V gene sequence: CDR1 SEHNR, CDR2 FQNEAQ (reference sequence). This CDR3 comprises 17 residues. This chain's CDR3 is CASSWDPSGATYNEQFF. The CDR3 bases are TGTGCCAGCAGCTGGGACCCCTCGGGGGCCACCTACAATGAGCAGTTCTTC.

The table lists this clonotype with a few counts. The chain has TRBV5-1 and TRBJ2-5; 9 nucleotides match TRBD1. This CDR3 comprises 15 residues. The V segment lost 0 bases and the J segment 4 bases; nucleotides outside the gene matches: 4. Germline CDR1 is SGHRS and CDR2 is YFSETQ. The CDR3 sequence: CASSLADRGGETQYF. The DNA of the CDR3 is TGCGCCAGCAGCTTGGCGGACAGGGGAGGAGAGACCCAGTACTTC.

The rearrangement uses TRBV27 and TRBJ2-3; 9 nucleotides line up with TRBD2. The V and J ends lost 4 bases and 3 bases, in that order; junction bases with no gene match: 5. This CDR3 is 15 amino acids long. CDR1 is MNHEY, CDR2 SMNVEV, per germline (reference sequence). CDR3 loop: CASSSRLAVTDTQYF. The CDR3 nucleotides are TGTGCCAGCAGTTCCAGACTAGCGGTGACAGATACGCAGTATTTT.

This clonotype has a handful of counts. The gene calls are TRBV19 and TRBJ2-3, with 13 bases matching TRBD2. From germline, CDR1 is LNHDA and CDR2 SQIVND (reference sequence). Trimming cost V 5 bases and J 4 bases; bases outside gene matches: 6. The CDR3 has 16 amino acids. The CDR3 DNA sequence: TGTGCCAGTAGTCCGAGGACTAGCGGGAGCTCAGATACGCAGTATTTT. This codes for CASSPRTSGSSDTQYF.

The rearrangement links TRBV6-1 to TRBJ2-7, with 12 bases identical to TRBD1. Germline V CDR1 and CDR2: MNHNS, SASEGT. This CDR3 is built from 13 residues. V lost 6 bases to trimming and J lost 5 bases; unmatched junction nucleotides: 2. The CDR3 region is CASRGQGADEQYF. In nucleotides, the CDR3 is TGTGCCAGCAGGGGACAGGGGGCTGACGAGCAGTACTTC.